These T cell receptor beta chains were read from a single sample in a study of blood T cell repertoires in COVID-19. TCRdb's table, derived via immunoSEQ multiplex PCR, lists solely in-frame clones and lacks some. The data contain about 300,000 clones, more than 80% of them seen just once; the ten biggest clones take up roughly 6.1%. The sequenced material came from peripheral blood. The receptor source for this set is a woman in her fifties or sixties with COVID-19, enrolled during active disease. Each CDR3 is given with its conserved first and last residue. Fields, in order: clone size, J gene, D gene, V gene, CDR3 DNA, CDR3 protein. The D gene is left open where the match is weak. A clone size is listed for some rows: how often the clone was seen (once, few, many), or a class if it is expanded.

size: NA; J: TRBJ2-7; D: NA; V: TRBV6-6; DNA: TGTGCCAGCAGACCGCGGGACAGAATAAACGAGCAGTACTTC; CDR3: CASRPRDRINEQYF
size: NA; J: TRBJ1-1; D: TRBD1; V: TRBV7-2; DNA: TGTGCCAGCAGCGACCCGGGACAGGGGAACACTGAAGCTTTCTTT; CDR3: CASSDPGQGNTEAFF
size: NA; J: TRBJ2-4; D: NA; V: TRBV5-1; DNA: TGCGCCAGCAGCTTGGCTCCTACCAAAAACATTCAGTACTTC; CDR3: CASSLAPTKNIQYF
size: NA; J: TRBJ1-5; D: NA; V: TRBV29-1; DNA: TGCAGCGTTGAAGACAGGGGCCCGGGTCAGCCCCAGCATTTT; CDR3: CSVEDRGPGQPQHF
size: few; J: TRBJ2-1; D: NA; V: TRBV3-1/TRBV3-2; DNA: TGTGCCAGCAGCCAAGATGTAAGCGGTAATGAGCAGTTCTTC; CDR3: CASSQDVSGNEQFF
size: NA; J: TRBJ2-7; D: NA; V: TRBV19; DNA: TGTGCCAGTTGTACACAGGGTGGCTACGAGCAGTACTTC; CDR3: CASCTQGGYEQYF
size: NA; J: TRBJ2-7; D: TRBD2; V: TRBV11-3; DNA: TGTGCCAGCGGGCGACTAGCGGGAGTCTACGAGCAGTACTTC; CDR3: CASGRLAGVYEQYF
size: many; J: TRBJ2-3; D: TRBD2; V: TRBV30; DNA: TGTGCCTGCCAACCTAGCGGATACACAGATACGCAGTATTTT; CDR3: CACQPSGYTDTQYF
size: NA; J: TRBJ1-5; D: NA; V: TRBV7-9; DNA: TGTGCCAGCAGCTTATCGGGTAATCAGCCCCAGCATTTT; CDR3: CASSLSGNQPQHF
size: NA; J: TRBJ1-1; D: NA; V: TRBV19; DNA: TGTGCCAGTAGTCCCATGACAGCTAACACTGAAGCTTTCTTT; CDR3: CASSPMTANTEAFF
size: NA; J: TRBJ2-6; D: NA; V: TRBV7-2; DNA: TGTGCCAGCAGCTTAGGTATAACTGGGGCCAACGTCCTGACTTTC; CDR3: CASSLGITGANVLTF
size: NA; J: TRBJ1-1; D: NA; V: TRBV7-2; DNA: TGTGCCAGCAGCTCCCAACCGGGTCGGAACACTGAAGCTTTCTTT; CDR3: CASSSQPGRNTEAFF
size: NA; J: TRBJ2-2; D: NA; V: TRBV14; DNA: TGTGCCAGCAGCCAAGGACAGTTCACCGGGGAGCTGTTTTTT; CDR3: CASSQGQFTGELFF
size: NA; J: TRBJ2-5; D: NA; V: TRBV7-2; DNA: TGTGCCAGCAGCCCCGGGAGAATGCAAGAGACCCAGTACTTC; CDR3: CASSPGRMQETQYF
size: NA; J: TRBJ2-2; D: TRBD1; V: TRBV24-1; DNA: TGTGCCACCAGTGACCAAACGGGACAGGGATACACTGGGGAGCTGTTTTTT; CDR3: CATSDQTGQGYTGELFF
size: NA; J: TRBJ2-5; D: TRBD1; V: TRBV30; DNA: TGTGCCTGGAGGAGGGACAGACAAGAGACCCAGTACTTC; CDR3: CAWRRDRQETQYF
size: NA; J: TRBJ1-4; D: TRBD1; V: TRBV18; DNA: TGTGCCAGCTCACCCAAACAGGGGACAACTAATGAAAAACTGTTTTTT; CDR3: CASSPKQGTTNEKLFF
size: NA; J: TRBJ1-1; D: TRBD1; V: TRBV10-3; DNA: TGTGCCGTAAAACAGGGGGTGAACACTGAAGCTTTCTTT; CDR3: CAVKQGVNTEAFF